This T cell receptor beta chain was found in a study of CD8 T cells in Susac syndrome (dated 2019 in TCRdb). Regarding the complete study: The study used repertoire sequencing to test whether antigen drove CD8+ T cell activation and differentiation in Susac syndrome. The study compared CD8+ T cell repertoire clonality among over ten healthy donors, roughly 14 Susac syndrome patients and 15 multiple sclerosis patients. The research as a whole found: The number of individuals in the TCR sequencing and HLA analysis was recognized as being relatively small.

High-throughput TCR beta sequencing profiled peripheral blood CD8+ and CD4+ T cells from healthy donors, Susac syndrome patients and multiple sclerosis patients. Treatment-naive patients with stable or active relapsing-remitting disease fulfilling revised McDonald criteria were used as multiple sclerosis controls. Bulk CD8+ and CD4+ T cells were purified by magnetic negative isolation, whereas CD8+ TEMRA cells were enriched by FACS. Blood was drawn into EDTA tubes, processed within 24 hours, and PBMCs were isolated by density gradient centrifugation. PBMCs intended for TCR sequencing were cryopreserved in liquid nitrogen and were subsequently thawed in a 37 degrees C water bath. A purity of at least 90% was achieved for sorted or isolated CD4+, CD8+ and CD8+ TEMRA cells. RNA was extracted with the RNeasy kit and roughly 0.45 to 1 ug was reverse transcribed using random hexamers. TCR beta CDR3 regions were amplified with the immunoSEQ multiplex PCR assay covering 54 Vbeta and 13 Jbeta segments. PCR amplification bias was corrected by using a synthetic template baseline for primer optimization and computational correction. Processing in the source paper ran as follows. Reads were annotated to V, D and J genes per IMGT and analyzed with immunoSEQ Analyzer, keeping only productive sequences. To calculate clonality, Shannon entropy was normalized by log2 of the number of productive unique sequences and then subtracted from one. For each patient and control, public and private clones were evaluated within the 100 most prevalent clones. Susac-specific clones were defined as absent from healthy and MS cohorts, some 1,000 published viral clones and other ImmuneACCESS disease sequences. TCRdb trimmed the raw reads at Q25, called clones with MiXCR and kept productive beta chains. Under each unique CDR3 protein, matching rows form one entry showing the most common genes and DNA. Here the V and J calls rest on TCRdb's processing, not on the authors' analysis. The table for this sample lists approximately 120,000 distinct CDR3 sequences; 85% to 95% of them were counted only once. The top ten clonotypes cover more than 0.25% of the sample.

About this clonotype itself: Its antigen remains undetermined. No base quality information exists; no much larger clone differs at one position.

Trimming accounts for 10 bases at V and 7 bases at J, while the number of junction bases matched to no gene is 12. The CDR3 runs 14 residues from the cysteine to the phenylalanine. Here the CDR3 DNA is all that survives: 42 bases in frame from base 1. CDR1 ENHRY and CDR2 SYGVKD were looked up in the germline V gene. What was sequenced was CD8+ T cells from PBMCs. This TCR came from a human donor with multiple sclerosis. The V gene is TRBV10-3 and the J gene is TRBJ1-2, with 10 bases in between that match TRBD1. The CDR3 has the sequence CANAAGTGVGGYTF. The nucleotide sequence is given as TGTGCCAACGCAGCCGGGACAGGGGTTGGTGGCTACACCTTC.